The source of this TCR beta chain is a study of shared clonotypes between healthy human individuals (dated by TCRdb to 2018 to 2020). In the study overall: The cohort comprised two women and a few men aged 18 to 49 years. Blood TCR repertoires of about 5 healthy adults were deeply sequenced to estimate repertoire size and the extent of clonotype sharing between individuals. For each donor, CD4 naive and CD4 memory were each given three plates, CD8 naive was given two plates, and CD8 memory was given one plate. Different laboratories and diverse techniques were used to prepare libraries and sequence TCR repertoires, to increase sequencing depth and limit assay-specific biases. Leukapheresis yielded between about 0.9 and 8.9 billion PBMCs per donor.

The CDR3 goes from the cysteine to the phenylalanine over 16 residues. The entry retains the CDR3 DNA only, 48 bases that are in frame from base 1. CDR1 and CDR2 were assigned from the germline V gene as SGDLS and YYNGEE. Trimming removed 4 bases from V and 4 bases from J, leaving 15 bases between the germline ends. Results the study describes overall, beyond this receptor: Compared with non-shared clonotypes, clonotypes shared by all four sorted-subset donors had higher generation probabilities. Even with the large sequencing depth, rarefaction of the sorted-subset datasets indicated that sequencing was incomplete. Naive subsets generally had larger estimated clonotype richness than memory subsets did. The genetic and exposure-history diversity represented was limited by the small number of donors. Sampling was restricted to blood, and TCR repertoires in tissues likely differ from the TCR repertoires found in blood. When a handful of donors were compared, the shared fraction of clonotypes was 5% to 6.5% for naive CD4, 3.5% to 4% for naive CD8, about 2.4% for memory CD4, and 0.4% for memory CD8. Pairwise subsampling led to the expectation that sequencing depth would affect the degree of clonotype sharing among donors.

Healthy HIV-negative adults with no recently reported acute infections or vaccinations were included as donors. Every donor was a Caucasian adult residing in Nashville, Tennessee, USA. Magnetic negative selection was used to enrich CD4+ T cells, after which naive cells were positively selected on CD45RA and the negative fraction became the memory subset. After blood collection by leukapheresis, PBMCs were isolated using Ficoll-Histopaque density gradient centrifugation and then cryopreserved in the vapor phase of liquid nitrogen. Analytical flow cytometry was used to check the purity and quantity of every magnetically sorted T cell population. Genomic DNA was isolated from every sorted fraction and measured by UV absorbance on a Nanodrop 2000c. Using the deep immunoSEQ assay, multiplex PCR amplified TCR CDR3 regions from genomic DNA. For each cell subset, the extracted genomic DNA was distributed evenly across all wells of several immunoSEQ 96-well plates, and each plate served as one replicate. For sorted subsets, approximately 210 ng genomic DNA, equal to about 30,000 T cell genomes, was loaded into each replicate PCR. Purified libraries were quantified with a Qubit 3.0 fluorometer, sized on a Bioanalyzer 2100, and re-quantified with the KAPA Library Quantification kit. A separate single-read 150-cycle Illumina NextSeq 550 flow cell was used to sequence each immunoSEQ 96-well plate. On the study's bioinformatics: Because the immunoSEQ output held only junctional sequences and lacked quality scores, the filtering could not match the filtering applied to full-length reads. Sequences were annotated with PyIR, a Python wrapper for IgBLAST v1.9, and V/J genes and CDR3 were assigned using IMGT germline references. Reads with weak V/J assignments (E-value above 1e-6), missing CDR3, stop codons, out-of-frame junctions, or ambiguous translated residues were removed. A V3J clonotype was defined by an identical inferred V gene, J gene, and CDR3 amino acid sequence. Percentage overlap between repertoires was computed as shared unique clonotypes divided by the size of the smaller repertoire. Richness of each repertoire was evaluated using RTK rarefaction, the Chao1 estimator, and Recon v2.1 estimates of unobserved clonotypes. Generation probabilities for all TCRbeta clonotypes obtained by the gDNA method from a handful of donors were computed using OLGA. TCRdb holds this immuneACCESS table with in-frame rearrangements only. Some clones are missing; in checked studies, unresolved V genes explain under half, and the rest has no known cause. V, J and clone size were drawn from that table, and D and trimming were deduced from the DNA. Within this sample are 2 million to 3 million clones, with 90% to 95% of them counted one time only. The ten largest clonotypes hold roughly 0.39% of the sample.

Comment on this clone: Its antigen target is currently unknown. No per-base quality is available; no much larger clone lies one base away.

The rearrangement combines TRBV9 with TRBJ2-6; the D gene lacks a confident call. This clonotype was sampled from a man between 18 and 35 years old in good health. Some clones in this sample may be carry-over from other donors' samples. Sequenced input: naive CD4+ T cells from PBMCs. The cell subset or site label corresponds to: CD45RA+ positively selected. The DNA reads TGTGCCAGCAGCACCCCGGCCGTGACCGGGGCCAACGTCCTGACTTTC. Its protein reads: CASSTPAVTGANVLTF.